Listed below are T cell receptor beta chains from one sample, sequenced in a study of T cells in Graves' hyperthyroidism and ophthalmopathy. Via MiXCR, TCRdb re-called the multiplex PCR reads, giving one row per CDR3 protein. The sample lists approximately 640,000 distinct CDR3 sequences, roughly 17% occurring once. The specimen sequenced was blood. All receptors come from a man aged 50 to 60 with Graves' hyperthyroidism. Each CDR3 is given with its conserved first and last residue. A D gene is named only where the DNA matches it firmly. Some rows have no size entry. The others give once, few or many, or a class for an expanded clone.

d_call clone_size j_call v_call cdr3_aa cdr3_nt
TRBD1 many TRBJ1-1 TRBV20-1 CSVKTTGSGTEAFF TGCAGTGTTAAAACGACAGGGTCGGGCACTGAAGCTTTCTTT
. few TRBJ1-6 TRBV25-1 CASSESGRNNSPLHF TGTGCCAGCAGTGAATCCGGAAGAAATAATTCACCCCTCCACTTT
. many TRBJ1-4 TRBV20-1 CSASSTEDATNEKLFF TGCAGTGCTAGCTCGACAGAAGATGCAACTAATGAAAAACTGTTTTTT
. . TRBJ1-2 TRBV4-1 CASSQDDGFGYTF TGCGCCAGCAGCCAAGATGACGGATTTGGCTACACCTTC
. many TRBJ1-2 TRBV7-2 CASSNEGGIYGYTF TGTGCCAGCAGCAATGAAGGGGGAATCTATGGCTACACCTTC
TRBD1 few TRBJ1-2 TRBV6-5 CASSYILVGQLKGIYGYTF TGTGCCAGCAGTTATATCCTCGTGGGACAGCTAAAGGGTATCTATGGCTACACCTTC
TRBD2 many TRBJ2-7 TRBV28 CASSLELRLAGAFSYEQYF TGTGCCAGCAGTTTAGAGCTTCGTCTAGCGGGAGCTTTCTCCTACGAGCAGTACTTC
TRBD2 few TRBJ2-1 TRBV7-8 CASSLVRLAGGPEFF TGTGCCAGCAGCTTAGTTCGCCTAGCGGGAGGGCCGGAGTTCTTC
. many TRBJ1-1 TRBV11-2 CASSRQVSVEAFF TGTGCCAGCAGCCGACAGGTCTCCGTTGAAGCTTTCTTT
TRBD1 many TRBJ2-7 TRBV2 CASSEFLGTDFYEQYF TGTGCCAGCAGTGAATTCCTCGGGACAGATTTCTACGAGCAGTACTTC
. many TRBJ2-5 TRBV9 CASSVGLGSQETQYF TGTGCCAGCAGCGTAGGTCTGGGATCCCAAGAGACCCAGTACTTC
. . TRBJ2-1 TRBV12-3/TRBV12-4 CASSWQTLASLDNEQFF TGTGCCAGCAGTTGGCAGACCCTAGCGAGTTTAGACAATGAGCAGTTCTTC
. . TRBJ1-6 TRBV6-2/TRBV6-3 CASSLKGGTYNSPLHF TGTGCCAGCAGCCTAAAAGGGGGGACCTATAATTCACCCCTCCACTTT
. many TRBJ1-1 TRBV2 CASSHQDTEAFF TGTGCCAGCAGTCACCAGGACACTGAAGCTTTCTTT
TRBD1 many TRBJ2-7 TRBV7-3 CASSSGGANGEQYF TGTGCCAGCAGCTCAGGGGGCGCTAATGGCGAGCAGTACTTC
. many TRBJ1-4 TRBV28 CASSLTGFNEKLFF TGTGCCAGCAGTTTGACAGGTTTTAATGAAAAACTGTTTTTT
. . TRBJ2-4 TRBV3-1 CASSRTDLPKNIQYF TGTGCCAGCAGCCGGACAGACCTACCCAAAAACATTCAGTACTTC
TRBD1 few TRBJ1-1 TRBV19 CASSNRDREAFF TGTGCCAGTAGTAACCGGGACAGAGAAGCTTTCTTT
TRBD1 few TRBJ2-3 TRBV12-3/TRBV12-4 CASSTLGQTYLDTQYF TGTGCCAGCAGTACCCTGGGACAGACCTATCTAGATACGCAGTATTTT
. few TRBJ2-1 TRBV25-1 CASSEILGLSYNEQFF TGTGCCAGCAGTGAAATCCTTGGACTGTCTTACAATGAGCAGTTCTTC
. few TRBJ2-7 TRBV10-1 CASSESNNPYEQYF TGCGCCAGCAGTGAGTCGAACAATCCCTACGAGCAGTACTTC
. few TRBJ1-1 TRBV4-2 CASSQDAGDTEAFF TGTGCCAGCAGCCAAGACGCAGGGGACACTGAAGCTTTCTTT
TRBD1 once TRBJ2-7 TRBV18 CASSSNLRTGTYEQYF TGTGCCAGCTCATCAAATCTGAGGACAGGGACCTACGAGCAGTACTTC
TRBD2 few TRBJ2-2 TRBV19 CASSPGLAGAGTGELFF TGTGCCAGTAGTCCAGGACTAGCGGGGGCTGGCACCGGGGAGCTGTTTTTT
TRBD1 . TRBJ2-4 TRBV5-1 CASSLSGGPGNIQYF TGCGCCAGCAGCCTATCAGGGGGCCCAGGAAACATTCAGTACTTC
. many TRBJ1-5 TRBV28 CASSFGSPNLLQPQHF TGTGCCAGCAGTTTCGGTTCCCCAAACTTGCTTCAGCCCCAGCATTTT
TRBD1 many TRBJ1-2 TRBV2 CASGLGQGVTGYTF TGTGCCAGCGGCCTAGGACAGGGGGTAACTGGCTACACCTTC
. . TRBJ2-1 TRBV30 CAWKRSQPSYNEQFF TGTGCCTGGAAAAGGTCGCAGCCTTCCTACAATGAGCAGTTCTTC
. many TRBJ1-1 TRBV10-3 CAIRADVTEAFF TGTGCCATCAGGGCTGATGTCACTGAAGCTTTCTTT
. many TRBJ1-1 TRBV2 CASSVTAMNTEAFF TGTGCCAGCAGTGTTACAGCCATGAACACTGAAGCTTTCTTT
. many TRBJ2-7 TRBV27 CASSFQGQGNEQYF TGTGCCAGCAGTTTCCAAGGGCAGGGGAACGAGCAGTACTTC
. many TRBJ2-5 TRBV11-2 CASSFGTGFGQETQYF TGTGCCAGCAGCTTTGGTACAGGGTTTGGGCAAGAGACCCAGTACTTC
TRBD2 many TRBJ2-1 TRBV7-2 CASSPSRLAGGGYNEQFF TGTGCCAGCAGCCCGAGCCGACTAGCGGGAGGCGGATACAATGAGCAGTTCTTC
TRBD1 . TRBJ2-6 TRBV3-1 CASSLGTDLSGANVLTF TGTGCCAGCAGCCTTGGGACAGATCTCTCTGGGGCCAACGTCCTGACTTTC
TRBD2 . TRBJ2-7 TRBV20-1 CSAYTSGSYEQYF TGCAGTGCCTATACTAGCGGCTCCTACGAGCAGTACTTC
. . TRBJ2-1 TRBV6-5 CASSYPGSYNEQFF TGTGCCAGCAGTTACCCGGGCAGCTACAATGAGCAGTTCTTC
TRBD1 few TRBJ2-1 TRBV5-1 CASSQTGPPYNEQFF TGCGCCAGCAGCCAGACAGGGCCTCCCTACAATGAGCAGTTCTTC
. . TRBJ1-1 TRBV11-3 CASSFTANTEAFF TGTGCCAGCAGTTTTACCGCGAACACTGAAGCTTTCTTT
. many TRBJ1-1 TRBV7-9 CASRKLQGLYTEAFF TGTGCCAGCAGGAAACTACAGGGTTTGTACACTGAAGCTTTCTTT
TRBD2 . TRBJ2-1 TRBV6-1 CASGGAGGGEQFF TGTGCCAGCGGAGGGGCGGGAGGGGGTGAGCAGTTCTTC
. many TRBJ1-1 TRBV6-1 CASSQTGVQNTEAFF TGTGCCAGCAGTCAAACAGGCGTACAGAACACTGAAGCTTTCTTT
. . TRBJ2-1 TRBV6-2/TRBV6-3 CASSYRTAGAYNEQFF TGTGCCAGCAGTTACCGGACCGCGGGTGCCTACAATGAGCAGTTCTTC
. . TRBJ2-1 TRBV19 CASSMLREWHNEQFF TGTGCCAGTAGTATGTTGAGGGAGTGGCACAATGAGCAGTTCTTC
TRBD2 few TRBJ2-3 TRBV29-1 CSCSGSTDTQYF TGCAGCTGTAGCGGGTCCACAGATACGCAGTATTTT
. few TRBJ1-1 TRBV3-2 CASIQGVNTEAFF TGTGCCAGCATTCAGGGGGTGAACACTGAAGCTTTCTTT
TRBD2 many TRBJ2-3 TRBV27 CASSSPRLAGATDTQYF TGTGCCAGCAGTTCCCCCCGACTAGCGGGAGCCACAGATACGCAGTATTTT
TRBD1 many TRBJ2-7 TRBV11-2 CASSFSTGGYEQYF TGTGCCAGCAGCTTTTCGACAGGGGGCTACGAGCAGTACTTC
. many TRBJ2-7 TRBV7-9 CASSLARGSGATSYEQYF TGTGCCAGCAGCTTAGCGCGGGGTAGCGGCGCTACCTCCTACGAGCAGTACTTC